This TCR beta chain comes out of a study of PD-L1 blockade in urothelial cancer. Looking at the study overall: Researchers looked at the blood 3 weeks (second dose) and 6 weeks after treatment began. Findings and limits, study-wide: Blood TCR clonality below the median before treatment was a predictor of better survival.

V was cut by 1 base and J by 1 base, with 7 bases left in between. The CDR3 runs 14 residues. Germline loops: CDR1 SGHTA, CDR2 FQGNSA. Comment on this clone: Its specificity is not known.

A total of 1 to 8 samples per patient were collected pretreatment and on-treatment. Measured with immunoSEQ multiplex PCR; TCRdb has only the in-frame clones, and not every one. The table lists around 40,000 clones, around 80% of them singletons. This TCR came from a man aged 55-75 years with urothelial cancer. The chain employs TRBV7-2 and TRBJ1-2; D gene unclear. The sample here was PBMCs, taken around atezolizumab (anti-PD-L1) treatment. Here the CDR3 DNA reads TGTGCCAGCAGCTTAGGGGCAGATAACTATGGCTACACCTTC. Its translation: CASSLGADNYGYTF.